These T cell receptor beta chains were read from a single sample in a study of PD-L1 blockade in urothelial cancer. Only in-frame clones appear in the TCRdb table, and some are missing; sequencing was by immunoSEQ multiplex PCR. The sample includes 70,000 to 95,000 clones, roughly 90% seen only once; the top ten take 0.85% to 1%. Sequenced material: PBMCs, taken around atezolizumab (anti-PD-L1) treatment. The receptor source for this set is a woman aged 80 or over with urothelial cancer. CDR3s leave out the opening cysteine and the closing phenylalanine or tryptophan.

j_call v_call cdr3_aa
TRBJ2-1 TRBV6-5 ASSGGPSEQF
TRBJ1-1 TRBV19 ASIPDRGGTEAF
TRBJ2-7 TRBV18 ASSPPGDYEQY
TRBJ2-4 TRBV10-1 ASSASAGPGIQY
TRBJ1-3 TRBV28 ASSGGVLGNTIY
TRBJ2-1 TRBV25-1 ASFPSGRSYNEQF
TRBJ2-1 TRBV4-1 ASSQALAGFYNEQF
TRBJ2-7 TRBV7-2 ASSRGGLEYEQY
TRBJ2-5 TRBV10-3 AISGASGTTSEETQY
TRBJ1-1 TRBV18 ASSPQGANTEAF
TRBJ2-7 TRBV5-1 ASSFATGGTSYEQY
TRBJ2-3 TRBV28 ASSLGSGGGDTQY
TRBJ2-7 TRBV9 ASSPRGLSYEQY
TRBJ1-5 TRBV4-1 ASSQGTASNQPQH
TRBJ2-3 TRBV5-4 ASSPMVGAPPTDTQY